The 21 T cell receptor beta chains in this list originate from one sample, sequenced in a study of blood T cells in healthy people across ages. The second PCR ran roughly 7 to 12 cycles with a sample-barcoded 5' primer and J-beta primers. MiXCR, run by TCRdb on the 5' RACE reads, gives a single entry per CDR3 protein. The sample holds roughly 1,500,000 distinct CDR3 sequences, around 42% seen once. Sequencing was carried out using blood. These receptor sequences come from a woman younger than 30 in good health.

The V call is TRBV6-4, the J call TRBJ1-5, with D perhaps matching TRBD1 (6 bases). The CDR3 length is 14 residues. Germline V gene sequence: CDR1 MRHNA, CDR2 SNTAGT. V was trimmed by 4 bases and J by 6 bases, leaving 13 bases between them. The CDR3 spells CASSGGAGVQPQHF. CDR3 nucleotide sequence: TGTGCCAGCAGTGGAGGGGCAGGGGTTCAGCCCCAGCATTTT.

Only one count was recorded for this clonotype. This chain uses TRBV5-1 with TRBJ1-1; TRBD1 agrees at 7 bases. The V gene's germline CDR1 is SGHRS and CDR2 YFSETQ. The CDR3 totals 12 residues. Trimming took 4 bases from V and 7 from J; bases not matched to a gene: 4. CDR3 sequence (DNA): TGCGCCAGCAGCATCGCAGGGGGTGAAGCTTTCTTT. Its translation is CASSIAGGEAFF.

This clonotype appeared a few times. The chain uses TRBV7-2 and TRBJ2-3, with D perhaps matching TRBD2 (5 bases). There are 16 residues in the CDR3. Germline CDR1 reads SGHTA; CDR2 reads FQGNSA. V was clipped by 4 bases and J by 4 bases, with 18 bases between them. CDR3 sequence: CASSSSRRILADTQYF. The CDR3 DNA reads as TGTGCCAGCAGCTCCTCGCGGAGGATTTTGGCAGATACGCAGTATTTT.

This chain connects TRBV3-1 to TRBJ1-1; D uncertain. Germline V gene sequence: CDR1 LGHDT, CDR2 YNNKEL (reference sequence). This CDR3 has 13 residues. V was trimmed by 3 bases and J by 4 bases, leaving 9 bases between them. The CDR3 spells CASSQIGGTEAFF. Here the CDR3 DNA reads TGTGCCAGCAGCCAGATAGGCGGCACTGAAGCTTTCTTT.

The CDR3 loop is CSARGKGGFAGELFF. The CDR3 DNA reads TGCAGTGCTAGAGGGAAGGGGGGTTTTGCCGGGGAGCTGTTTTTT. The V gene is TRBV20-1, the J gene TRBJ2-2; possibly TRBD1 or TRBD2 for D (6 bases each). CDR3 length: 15 residues. V lost 1 base and J 6 bases, leaving 15 bases between the germline ends. From germline, CDR1 is DFQATT and CDR2 SNEGSKA (reference sequence).

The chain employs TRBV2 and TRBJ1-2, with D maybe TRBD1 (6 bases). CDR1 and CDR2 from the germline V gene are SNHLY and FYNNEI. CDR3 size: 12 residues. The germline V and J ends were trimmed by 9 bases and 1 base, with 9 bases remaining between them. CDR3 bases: TGTGCCAGTGGACAGCTTAACTATGGCTACACCTTC. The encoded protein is CASGQLNYGYTF. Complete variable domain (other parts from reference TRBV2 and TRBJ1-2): EPEVTQTPSHQVTQMGQEVILRCVPISNHLYFYWYRQILGQKVEFLVSFYNNEISEKSEIFDDQFSVERPDGSNFTLKIRSTKLEDSAMYFCASGQLNYGYTFGSGTRLTVV.

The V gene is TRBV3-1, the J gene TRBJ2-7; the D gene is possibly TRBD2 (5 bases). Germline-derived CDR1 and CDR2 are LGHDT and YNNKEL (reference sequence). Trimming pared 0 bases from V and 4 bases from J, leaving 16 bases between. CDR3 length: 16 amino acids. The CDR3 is CASSQEYPGSGYEQYF. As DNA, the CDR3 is TGTGCCAGCAGCCAAGAATATCCGGGGTCTGGTTACGAGCAGTACTTC.

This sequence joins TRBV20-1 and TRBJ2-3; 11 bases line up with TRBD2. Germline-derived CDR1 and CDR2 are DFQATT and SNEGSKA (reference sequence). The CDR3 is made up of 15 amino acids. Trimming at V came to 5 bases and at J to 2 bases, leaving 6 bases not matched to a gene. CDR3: CSALSGRALTDTQYF. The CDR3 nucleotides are TGCAGTGCTCTTAGCGGGAGGGCCCTCACAGATACGCAGTATTTT.

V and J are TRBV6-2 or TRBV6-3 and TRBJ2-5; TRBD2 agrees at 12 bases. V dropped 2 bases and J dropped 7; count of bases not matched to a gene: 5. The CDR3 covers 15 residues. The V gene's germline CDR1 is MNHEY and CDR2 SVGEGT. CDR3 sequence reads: CASSYEGLAGGTQYF. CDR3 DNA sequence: TGTGCCAGCAGTTACGAGGGACTAGCGGGCGGGACCCAGTACTTC.

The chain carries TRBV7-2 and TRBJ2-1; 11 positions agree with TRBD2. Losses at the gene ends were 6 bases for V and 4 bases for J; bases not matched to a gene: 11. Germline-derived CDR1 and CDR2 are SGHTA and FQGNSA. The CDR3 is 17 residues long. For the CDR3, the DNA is TGTGCCAGCAGGGAGACCGGGACTAGCGGCAGTTACAATGAGCAGTTCTTC. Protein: CASRETGTSGSYNEQFF.

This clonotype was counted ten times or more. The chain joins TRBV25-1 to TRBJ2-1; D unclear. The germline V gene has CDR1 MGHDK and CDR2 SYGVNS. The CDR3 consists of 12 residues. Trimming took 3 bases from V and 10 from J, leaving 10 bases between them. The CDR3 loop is CASSEPPNEQFF. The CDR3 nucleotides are TGTGCCAGCAGTGAGCCCCCAAACGAGCAGTTCTTC.

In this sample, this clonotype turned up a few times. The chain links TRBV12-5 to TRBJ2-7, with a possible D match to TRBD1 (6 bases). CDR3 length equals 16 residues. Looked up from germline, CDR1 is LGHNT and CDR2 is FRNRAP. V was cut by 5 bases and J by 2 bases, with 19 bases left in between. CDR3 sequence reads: CASGHSTTGHTYEQYF. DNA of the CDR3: TGTGCTAGTGGTCACAGCACGACAGGTCATACCTACGAGCAGTACTTC.

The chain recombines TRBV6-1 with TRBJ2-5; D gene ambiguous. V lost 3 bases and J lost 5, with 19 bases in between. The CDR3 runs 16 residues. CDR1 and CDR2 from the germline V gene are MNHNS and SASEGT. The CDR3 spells CASSETGSQPTETQYF. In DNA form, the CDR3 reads TGTGCCAGCAGTGAGACCGGGTCCCAACCCACCGAGACCCAGTACTTC.

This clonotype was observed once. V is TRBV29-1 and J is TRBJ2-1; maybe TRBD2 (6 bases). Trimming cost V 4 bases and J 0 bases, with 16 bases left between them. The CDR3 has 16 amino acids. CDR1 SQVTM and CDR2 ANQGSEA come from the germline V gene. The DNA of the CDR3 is TGCAGCGTTGGGGGACTCGAAGACAGCTCCTACAATGAGCAGTTCTTC. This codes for CSVGGLEDSSYNEQFF.

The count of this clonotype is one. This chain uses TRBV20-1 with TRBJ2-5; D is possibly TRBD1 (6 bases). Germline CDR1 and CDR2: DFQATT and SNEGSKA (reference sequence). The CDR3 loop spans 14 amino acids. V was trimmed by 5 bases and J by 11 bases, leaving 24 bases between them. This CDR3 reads CSALTNKDSLKQYF. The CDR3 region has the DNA TGCAGTGCTTTGACAAATAAGGACAGCCTAAAGCAGTACTTC.

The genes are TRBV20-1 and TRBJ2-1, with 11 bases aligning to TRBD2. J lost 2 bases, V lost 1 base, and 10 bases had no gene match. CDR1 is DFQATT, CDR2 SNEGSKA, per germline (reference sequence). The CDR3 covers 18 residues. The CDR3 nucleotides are TGCAGTGCTAGAGGTCTGGCTAGCGGGGGGCTTCCCTACAATGAGCAGTTCTTC. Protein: CSARGLASGGLPYNEQFF.

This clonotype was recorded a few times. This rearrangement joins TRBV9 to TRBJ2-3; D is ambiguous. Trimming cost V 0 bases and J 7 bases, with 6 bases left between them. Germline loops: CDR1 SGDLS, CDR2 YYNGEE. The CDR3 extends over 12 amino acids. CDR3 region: CASSVEQNTQYF. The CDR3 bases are TGTGCCAGCAGCGTAGAACAAAATACGCAGTATTTT.

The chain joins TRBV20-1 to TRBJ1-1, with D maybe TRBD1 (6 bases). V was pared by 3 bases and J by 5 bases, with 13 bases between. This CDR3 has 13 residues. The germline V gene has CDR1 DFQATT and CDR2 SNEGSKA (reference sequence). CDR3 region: CSARTGAGTEAFF. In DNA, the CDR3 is TGCAGTGCTAGGACGGGGGCAGGGACTGAAGCTTTCTTT.

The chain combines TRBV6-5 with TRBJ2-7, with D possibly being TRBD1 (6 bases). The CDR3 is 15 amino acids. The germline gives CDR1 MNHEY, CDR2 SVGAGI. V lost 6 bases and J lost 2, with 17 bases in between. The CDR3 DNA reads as TGTGCCAGCAGCCCAACCAACAGGGAGACCTACGAGCAGTACTTC. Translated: CASSPTNRETYEQYF.

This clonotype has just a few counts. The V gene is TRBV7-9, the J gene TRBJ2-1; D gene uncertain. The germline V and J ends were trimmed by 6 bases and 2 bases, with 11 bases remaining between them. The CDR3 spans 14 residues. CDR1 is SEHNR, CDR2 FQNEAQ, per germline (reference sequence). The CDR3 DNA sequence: TGTGCCAGCAGGTCGGACCCAACCTACAATGAGCAGTTCTTC. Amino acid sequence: CASRSDPTYNEQFF.

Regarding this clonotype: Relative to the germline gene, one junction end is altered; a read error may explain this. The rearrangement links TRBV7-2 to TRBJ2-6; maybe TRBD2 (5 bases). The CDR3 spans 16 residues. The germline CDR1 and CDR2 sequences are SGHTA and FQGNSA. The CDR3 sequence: CASSLAPGSGANVLTF. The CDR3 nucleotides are TGTGCCAGCAGCCTAGCCCCTGGGTCTGGGGCCAACGTCCTGACTTTC.